The sample holds many counts of the clone carrying this T cell receptor (beta chain). Its antigen remains unknown. The data derive from a study of T cells after yellow fever vaccination. Points from the study as a whole: Clonotypes appearing in both CD4 and CD8 compartments existed, and their share was small. Boosting was followed by the reappearance of most primary-vaccination clones (just under 97% CD4, about 88% CD8). Peaking on day 5 versus 15, the secondary response was faster but weaker.

Conversion of TCR transcripts into cDNA relied on 5'RACE template switching, which added a universal primer site and UMIs. TCRdb fed the 5' RACE reads into MiXCR, producing one record per CDR3 protein. This table holds approximately 240,000 distinct CDR3 sequences, roughly 3.7% found once. V dropped 4 bases and J dropped 9 bases, with 22 bases sitting between them. Germline V lookup: CDR1 SGHTA, CDR2 FQGNSA. The CDR3 covers 17 residues. The rearrangement uses TRBV7-2 and TRBJ1-6, with D maybe TRBD1 (6 bases). The TCR originated in a man aged 18 to 30 who received the YFV17D yellow fever vaccine. The starting material was PBMCs, obtained 15 days after the yellow fever booster vaccination. The CDR3 coding sequence is TGTGCCAGCAGCTCTCGCTTTCGCGGGCAGGGGAGTTCACCCCTCCACTTT. Protein sequence: CASSSRFRGQGSSPLHF.